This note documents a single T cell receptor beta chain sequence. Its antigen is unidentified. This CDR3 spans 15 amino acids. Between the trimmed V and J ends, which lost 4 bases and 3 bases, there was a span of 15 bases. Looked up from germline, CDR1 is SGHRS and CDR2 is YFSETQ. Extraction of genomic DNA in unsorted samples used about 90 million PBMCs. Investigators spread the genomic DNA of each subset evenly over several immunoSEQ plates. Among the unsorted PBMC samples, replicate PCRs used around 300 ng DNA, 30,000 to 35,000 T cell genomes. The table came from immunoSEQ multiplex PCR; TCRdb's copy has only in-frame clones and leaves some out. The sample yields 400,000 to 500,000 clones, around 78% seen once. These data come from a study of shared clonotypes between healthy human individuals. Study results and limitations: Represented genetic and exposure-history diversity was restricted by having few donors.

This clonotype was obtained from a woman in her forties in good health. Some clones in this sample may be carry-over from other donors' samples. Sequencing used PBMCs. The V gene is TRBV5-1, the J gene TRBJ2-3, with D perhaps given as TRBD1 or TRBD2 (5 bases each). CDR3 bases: TGCGCCAGCAGCCCTTACGGGGCCGGGACAGATACGCAGTATTTT. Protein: CASSPYGAGTDTQYF. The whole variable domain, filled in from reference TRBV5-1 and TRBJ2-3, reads KAGVTQTPRYLIKTRGQQVTLSCSPISGHRSVSWYQQTPGQGLQFLFEYFSETQRNKGNFPGRFSGRQFSNSRSEMNVSTLELGDSALYLCASSPYGAGTDTQYFGPGTRLTVL.